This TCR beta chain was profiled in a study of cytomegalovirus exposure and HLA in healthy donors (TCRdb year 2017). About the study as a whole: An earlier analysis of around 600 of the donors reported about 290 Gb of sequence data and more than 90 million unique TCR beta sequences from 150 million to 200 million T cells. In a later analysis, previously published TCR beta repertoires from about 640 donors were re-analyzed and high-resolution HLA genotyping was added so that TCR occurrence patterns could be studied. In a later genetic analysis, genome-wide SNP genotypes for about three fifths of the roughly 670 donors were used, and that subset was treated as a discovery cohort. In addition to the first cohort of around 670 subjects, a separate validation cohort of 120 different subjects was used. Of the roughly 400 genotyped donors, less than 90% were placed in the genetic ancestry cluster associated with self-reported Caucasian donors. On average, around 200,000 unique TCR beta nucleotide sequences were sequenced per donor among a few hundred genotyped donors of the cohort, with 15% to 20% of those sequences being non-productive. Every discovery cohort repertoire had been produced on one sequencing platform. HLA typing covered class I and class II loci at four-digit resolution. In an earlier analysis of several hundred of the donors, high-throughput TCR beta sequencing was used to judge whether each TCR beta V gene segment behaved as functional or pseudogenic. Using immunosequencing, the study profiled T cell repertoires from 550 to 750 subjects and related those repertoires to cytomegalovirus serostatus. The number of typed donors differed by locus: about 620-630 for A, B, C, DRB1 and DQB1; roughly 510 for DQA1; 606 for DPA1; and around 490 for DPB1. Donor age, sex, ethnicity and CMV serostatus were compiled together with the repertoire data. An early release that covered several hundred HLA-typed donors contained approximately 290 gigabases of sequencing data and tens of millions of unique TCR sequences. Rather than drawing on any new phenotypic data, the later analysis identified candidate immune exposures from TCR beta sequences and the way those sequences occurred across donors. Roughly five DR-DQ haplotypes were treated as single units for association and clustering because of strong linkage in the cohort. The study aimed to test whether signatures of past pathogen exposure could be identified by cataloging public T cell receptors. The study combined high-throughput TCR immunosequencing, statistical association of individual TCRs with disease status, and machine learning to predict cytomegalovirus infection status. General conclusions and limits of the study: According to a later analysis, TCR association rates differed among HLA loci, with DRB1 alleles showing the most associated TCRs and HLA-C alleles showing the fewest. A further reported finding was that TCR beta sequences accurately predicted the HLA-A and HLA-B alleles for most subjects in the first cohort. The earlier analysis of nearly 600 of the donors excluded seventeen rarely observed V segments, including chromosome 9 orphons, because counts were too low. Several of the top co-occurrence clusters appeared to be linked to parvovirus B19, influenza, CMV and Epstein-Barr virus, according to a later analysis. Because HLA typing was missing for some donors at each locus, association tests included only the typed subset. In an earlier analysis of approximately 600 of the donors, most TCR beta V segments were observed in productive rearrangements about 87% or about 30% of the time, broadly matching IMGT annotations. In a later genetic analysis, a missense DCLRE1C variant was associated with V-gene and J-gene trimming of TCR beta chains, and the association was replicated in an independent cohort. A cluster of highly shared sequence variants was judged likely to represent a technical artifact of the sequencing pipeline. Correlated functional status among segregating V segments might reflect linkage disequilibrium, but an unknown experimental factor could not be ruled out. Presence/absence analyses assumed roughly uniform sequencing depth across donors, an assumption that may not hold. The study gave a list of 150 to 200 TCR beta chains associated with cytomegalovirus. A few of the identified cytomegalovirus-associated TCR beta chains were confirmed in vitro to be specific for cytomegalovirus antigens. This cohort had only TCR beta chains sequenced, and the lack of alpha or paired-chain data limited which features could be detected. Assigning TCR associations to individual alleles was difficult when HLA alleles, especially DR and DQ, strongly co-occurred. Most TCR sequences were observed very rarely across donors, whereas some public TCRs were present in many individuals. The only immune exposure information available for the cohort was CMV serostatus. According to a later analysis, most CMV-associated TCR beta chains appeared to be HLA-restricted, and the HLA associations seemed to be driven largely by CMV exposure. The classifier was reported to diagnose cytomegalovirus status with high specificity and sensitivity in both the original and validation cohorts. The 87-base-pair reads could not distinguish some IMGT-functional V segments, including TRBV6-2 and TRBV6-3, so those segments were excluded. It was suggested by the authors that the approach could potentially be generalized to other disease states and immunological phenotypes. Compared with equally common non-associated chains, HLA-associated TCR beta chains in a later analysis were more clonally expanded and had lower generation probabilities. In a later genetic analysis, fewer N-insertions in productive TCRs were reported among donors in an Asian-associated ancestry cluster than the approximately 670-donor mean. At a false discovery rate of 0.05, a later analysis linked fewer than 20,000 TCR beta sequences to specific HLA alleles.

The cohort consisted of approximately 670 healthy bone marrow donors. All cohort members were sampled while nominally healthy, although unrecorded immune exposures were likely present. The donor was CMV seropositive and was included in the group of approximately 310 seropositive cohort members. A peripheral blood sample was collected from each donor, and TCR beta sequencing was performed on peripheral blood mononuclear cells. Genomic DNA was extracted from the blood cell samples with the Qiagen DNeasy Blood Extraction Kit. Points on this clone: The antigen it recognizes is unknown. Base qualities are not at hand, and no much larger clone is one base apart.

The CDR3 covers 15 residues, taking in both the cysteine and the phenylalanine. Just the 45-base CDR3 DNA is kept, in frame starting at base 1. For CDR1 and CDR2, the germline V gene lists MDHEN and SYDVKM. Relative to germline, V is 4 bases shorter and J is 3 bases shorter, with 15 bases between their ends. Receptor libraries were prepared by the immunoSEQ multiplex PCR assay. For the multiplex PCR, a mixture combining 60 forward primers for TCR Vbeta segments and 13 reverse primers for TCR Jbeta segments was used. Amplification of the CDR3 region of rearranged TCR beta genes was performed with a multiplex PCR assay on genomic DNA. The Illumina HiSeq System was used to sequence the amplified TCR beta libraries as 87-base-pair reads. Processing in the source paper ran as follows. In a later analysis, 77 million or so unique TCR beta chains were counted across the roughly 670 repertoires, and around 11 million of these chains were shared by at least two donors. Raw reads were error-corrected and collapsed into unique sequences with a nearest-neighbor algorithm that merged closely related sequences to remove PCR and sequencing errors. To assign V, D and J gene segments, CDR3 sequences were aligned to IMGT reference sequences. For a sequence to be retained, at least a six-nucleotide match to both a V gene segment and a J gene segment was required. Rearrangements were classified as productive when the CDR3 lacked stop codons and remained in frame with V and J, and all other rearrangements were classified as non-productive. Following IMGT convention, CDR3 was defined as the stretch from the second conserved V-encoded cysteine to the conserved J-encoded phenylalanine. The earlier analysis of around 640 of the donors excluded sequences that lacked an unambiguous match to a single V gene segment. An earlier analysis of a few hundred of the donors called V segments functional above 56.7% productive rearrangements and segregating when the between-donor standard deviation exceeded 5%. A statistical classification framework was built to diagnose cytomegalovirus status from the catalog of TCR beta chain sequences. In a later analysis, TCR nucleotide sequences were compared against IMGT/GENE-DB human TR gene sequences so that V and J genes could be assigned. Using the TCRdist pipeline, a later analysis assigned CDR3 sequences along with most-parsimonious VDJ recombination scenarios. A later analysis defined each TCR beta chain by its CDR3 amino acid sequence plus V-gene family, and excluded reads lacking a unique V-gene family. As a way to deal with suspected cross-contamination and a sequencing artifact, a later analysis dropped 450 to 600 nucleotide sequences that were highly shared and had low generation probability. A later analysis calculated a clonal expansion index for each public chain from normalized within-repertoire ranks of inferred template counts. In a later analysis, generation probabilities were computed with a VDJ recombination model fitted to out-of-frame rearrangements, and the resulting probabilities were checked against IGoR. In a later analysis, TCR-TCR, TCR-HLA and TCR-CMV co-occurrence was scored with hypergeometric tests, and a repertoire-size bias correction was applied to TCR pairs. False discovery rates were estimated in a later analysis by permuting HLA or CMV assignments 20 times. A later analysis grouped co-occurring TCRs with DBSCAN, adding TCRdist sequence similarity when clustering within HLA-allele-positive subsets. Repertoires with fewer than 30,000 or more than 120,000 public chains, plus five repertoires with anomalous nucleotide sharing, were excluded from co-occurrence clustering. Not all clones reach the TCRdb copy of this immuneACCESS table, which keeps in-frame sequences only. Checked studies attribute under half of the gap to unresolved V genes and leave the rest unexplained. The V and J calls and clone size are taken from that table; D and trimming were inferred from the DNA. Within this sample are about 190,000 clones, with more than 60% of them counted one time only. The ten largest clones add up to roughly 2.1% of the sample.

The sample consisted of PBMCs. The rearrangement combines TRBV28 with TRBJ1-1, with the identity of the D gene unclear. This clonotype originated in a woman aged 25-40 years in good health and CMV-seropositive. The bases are TGTGCCAGCAGTTCCCTATACGTACGGGACACTGAAGCTTTCTTT. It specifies CASSSLYVRDTEAFF.